Listed below are T cell receptor beta chains from one sample, sequenced in a study of T cell responses to AZD1222 COVID-19 vaccine. Produced via immunoSEQ multiplex PCR; TCRdb's table is partial and in-frame only. This sample has 60,000 to 80,000 clones, with over 70% found just once. Sequenced here: peripheral blood, sampled 28 days after the second AZD1222 dose. The receptor set was obtained from an adult who received the AZD1222 COVID-19 vaccine. Both conserved end residues are part of each CDR3. D genes are given only for firm matches. Size is stated for part of the rows, as once, few or many counts, or as a class when the clone is expanded.

j_call,d_call,clone_size,v_call,cdr3_nt,cdr3_aa
TRBJ1-2,NA,NA,TRBV7-9,TGTGCCAGCAGCCCCGCCGGGTTTAACTATGGCTACACCTTC,CASSPAGFNYGYTF
TRBJ2-3,NA,once,TRBV9,TGTGCCAGCAGCGTAGGCTCCGAAAGCACAGATACGCAGTATTTT,CASSVGSESTDTQYF
TRBJ1-2,NA,NA,TRBV7-6,TGTGCCAGCAGCTTAGCGCTGGGGGGCCGCTATGGCTACACCTTC,CASSLALGGRYGYTF
TRBJ1-2,NA,NA,TRBV20-1,TGCAGTGTTATTGGCTTTGGTGGCTACACCTTC,CSVIGFGGYTF
TRBJ2-5,TRBD1,NA,TRBV29-1,TGCAGCGCCCGTACAGGGGCACAAGAGACCCAGTACTTC,CSARTGAQETQYF
TRBJ2-3,NA,NA,TRBV18,TGTGCCAGCGCACTATTTACAGATACGCAGTATTTT,CASALFTDTQYF
TRBJ2-1,NA,NA,TRBV2,TGTGCCAGCAGTGAAATTGTGACAGGACGAGAGCAGTTCTTC,CASSEIVTGREQFF
TRBJ2-1,TRBD2,few,TRBV6-5,TGTGCCAGCAGCCCAGCGGGAAGGAATGAGCAGTTCTTC,CASSPAGRNEQFF
TRBJ1-3,NA,few,TRBV30,TGTGCCTGGAGGCGCCCGGGACTAGGGGTTTCAGGAAACACCATATATTTT,CAWRRPGLGVSGNTIYF
TRBJ2-1,TRBD2,NA,TRBV7-2,TGTGCCAGCAGCTTAGCATCCAGCGGGGGGGCCTATAATGAGCAGTTCTTC,CASSLASSGGAYNEQFF
TRBJ2-5,NA,NA,TRBV2,TGTGCCAGCAGTCAAGGGTTAGGGGGTGTCCAAGAGACCCAGTACTTC,CASSQGLGGVQETQYF
TRBJ2-2,NA,NA,TRBV10-3,TGTGCCATCATGGGCAGGGACAACACCGGGGAGCTGTTTTTT,CAIMGRDNTGELFF
TRBJ2-5,NA,NA,TRBV18,TGTGCCAGCTCACCAGACCAGGGGACGCAAGAGACCCAGTACTTC,CASSPDQGTQETQYF
TRBJ1-4,NA,NA,TRBV30,TGTGCCTGGAGTCCCCTTCGGGGTGAAAAACTGTTTTTT,CAWSPLRGEKLFF
TRBJ1-2,NA,once,TRBV5-1,TGCGCCAGCAGCTTGGTTGTTAACTATGGCTACACCTTC,CASSLVVNYGYTF
TRBJ2-6,NA,NA,TRBV7-9,TGTGCCAGCATGAGGAAAAGGGACAAAAGCTCTGGGGCCAACGTCCTGACTTTC,CASMRKRDKSSGANVLTF
TRBJ1-2,TRBD1,NA,TRBV19,TGTGCCAGTAGTCTCGGGACAGGAGGTGATGGCTACACCTTC,CASSLGTGGDGYTF
TRBJ2-1,TRBD1,NA,TRBV6-5,TGTGCCAGCGGAGTTACAGGGGGCAATGAGCAGTTCTTC,CASGVTGGNEQFF
TRBJ2-5,TRBD1,NA,TRBV19,TGTGCCAGTAGCACAGGGGGCTTGGGCCAAGAGACCCAGTACTTC,CASSTGGLGQETQYF
TRBJ2-3,NA,NA,TRBV7-2,TGTGCCAGCAGCTTGAGGGGACTAGATACGCAGTATTTT,CASSLRGLDTQYF
TRBJ2-2,NA,NA,TRBV19,TGTGCCAGTAATGGGGGCGCGGACACCGGGGAGCTGTTTTTT,CASNGGADTGELFF
TRBJ2-1,NA,once,TRBV3-1/TRBV3-2,TGTGCCAGCAGCCAAGATGCCGATGAGCAGTTCTTC,CASSQDADEQFF
TRBJ2-7,NA,NA,TRBV5-3,TGTGCCAGAAGCTTGGTCGTCTGGAAGAGCTACGAGCAGTACTTC,CARSLVVWKSYEQYF
TRBJ2-3,TRBD2,NA,TRBV7-3,TGTGCCAGCAGCCCCAGCGGGGGACGGGCAGATACGCAGTATTTT,CASSPSGGRADTQYF
TRBJ1-5,NA,NA,TRBV7-2,TGTGCCAGCAGCTTAGCTCACAATCAGCCCCAGCATTTT,CASSLAHNQPQHF
TRBJ2-3,NA,once,TRBV30,TGTGCCTCGGAGATGAGTTACACGCAGTATTTT,CASEMSYTQYF
TRBJ2-1,TRBD2,NA,TRBV5-6,TGTGCCAGCAGCTTGATGATAGCGGGATACAATGAGCAGTTCTTC,CASSLMIAGYNEQFF
TRBJ1-6,NA,NA,TRBV28,TGTGCCAGCAGTTCCGACAGGCCAACCCTCCACTTT,CASSSDRPTLHF
TRBJ1-6,NA,NA,TRBV9,TGTGCCAGCAGCCCCCAGGTCAATAATTCACCCCTCCACTTT,CASSPQVNNSPLHF
TRBJ2-1,TRBD2,NA,TRBV6-2/TRBV6-3,TGTGCCAGCAGTTACCGGACTAGCGGGAGAGTACAGGTATACAATGAGCAGTTCTTC,CASSYRTSGRVQVYNEQFF
TRBJ1-5,NA,NA,TRBV18,TGTGCCAGCTCACCAAACGGGGATCAGCCCCAGCATTTT,CASSPNGDQPQHF